This TCR beta chain came from a study of OX40 agonist ivuxolimab in advanced cancers. Study as a whole: The dose-escalation cohort was approximately 81% male, with a mean age of about 60 years, ranging roughly 20 to 80.

This CDR3 is 16 amino acids long. V gave up 3 bases and J gave up 0 bases, with 11 bases separating them. CDR1 is KGHSH and CDR2 is LQKENI in the germline V gene. Measured with immunoSEQ multiplex PCR; TCRdb has only the in-frame clones, and not every one. The data hold roughly 48,000 clones, with 60% to 80% observed a single time. The chain uses TRBV18 and TRBJ1-4; D remains unclear. The receptor comes from an adult with an advanced solid tumor such as melanoma, head and neck, liver or kidney cancer. Specimen: CD4+ or CD8+ T cells sorted from blood, collected in a trial of the OX40 agonist ivuxolimab. The CDR3 coding sequence is TGTGCCAGCTCACCCCAAGGAGCAGCAACTAATGAAAAACTGTTTTTT. Protein product: CASSPQGAATNEKLFF.